Presented here are 27 T cell receptor beta chains from one specimen sequenced in a study of blood T cells in healthy people across ages. The second PCR ran roughly 6 to 11 cycles with a sample-barcoded 5' primer and J-beta primers. MiXCR was run by TCRdb on the 5' RACE reads, yielding one entry per CDR3 protein. The repertoire holds hundreds of thousands of distinct CDR3 sequences, with about half as singletons. The sample consisted of blood. The origin of the receptors is a man at least 80 years old in good health.

This clonotype appeared a few times. The V gene is TRBV9, the J gene TRBJ2-1, with TRBD2 matching 14 bases. Looked up from germline, CDR1 is SGDLS and CDR2 is YYNGEE. CDR3 size: 18 residues. The V segment lost 0 bases and the J segment 2 bases; nucleotides outside the gene matches: 4. DNA for the CDR3: TGTGCCAGCAGCGTAGCTGGGACTAGCGGGAGAGCCTACAATGAGCAGTTCTTC. This translates into CASSVAGTSGRAYNEQFF.

This chain links TRBV15 with TRBJ2-7, with D hard to call. This CDR3 region has 14 residues. The germline gives CDR1 LNHNV, CDR2 YYDKDF (reference sequence). V shed 0 bases and J shed 6 bases, with 12 bases lying between them. In DNA, the CDR3 is TGTGCCACCAGCAGAGATCTTCCGGGTTCCGAGCAGTACTTC. Translated, it gives CATSRDLPGSEQYF.

This clonotype was seen a handful of times. The J gene is TRBJ2-7, the V gene TRBV4-3; 12 bases line up with TRBD2. There are 14 residues in the CDR3. V was pared by 5 bases and J by 12 bases, with 11 bases of the junction left unmatched. Looked up from germline, CDR1 is LGHNA and CDR2 is YSLEER. The CDR3 here is CASSVRTSGAHRYF. CDR3 coding DNA: TGCGCCAGCAGCGTACGGACTAGCGGGGCCCACCGGTACTTC.

The genes are TRBV20-1 and TRBJ2-1; the D is unclear. Germline loops: CDR1 DFQATT, CDR2 SNEGSKA (reference sequence). This CDR3 spans 12 amino acids. Trimming took off 2 bases at V and 3 bases at J, with 5 bases between the two ends. The CDR3 region is CSARPIYNEQFF. CDR3 in DNA: TGCAGTGCTAGACCCATCTACAATGAGCAGTTCTTC.

The J gene is TRBJ1-4, the V gene TRBV30; D is ambiguous. The V gene's germline CDR1 is GTSNPN and CDR2 SVGIG (reference sequence). This CDR3 has 14 residues. V was trimmed by 0 bases and J by 8 bases, leaving 13 bases between them. The DNA of the CDR3 is TGTGCCTGGAGTGTACAAGGGAAGTCGGAAAAACTGTTTTTT. Its translation is CAWSVQGKSEKLFF.

This chain links TRBV6-2 or TRBV6-3 with TRBJ1-2; 7 nucleotides agree with TRBD1. The trim removed 2 bases at V and 3 bases at J, leaving 3 bases unmatched. CDR3 length: 14 amino acids. Germline-derived CDR1 and CDR2 are MNHEY and SVGEGT. The CDR3: CASSYRGRDYGYTF. Here the CDR3 DNA reads TGTGCCAGCAGTTACAGGGGGCGCGACTATGGCTACACCTTC.

This clonotype was detected only a few times. The rearrangement uses TRBV7-2 and TRBJ2-5; 12 bases align to TRBD2. CDR3 length: 17 residues. Per the germline V gene, CDR1 is SGHTA and CDR2 is FQGNSA. V trimming: 2 bases; J trimming: 11 bases; junction bases outside the gene matches: 15. The CDR3 DNA reads TGTGCCAGCAGCTTAATGGGACAGACTAGCGGGAGCGATGAGCAGTACTTC. Translated, it gives CASSLMGQTSGSDEQYF.

The chain has TRBV12-3 or TRBV12-4 and TRBJ1-6, with a possible D match to TRBD1 (6 bases). The CDR3 runs to 15 residues. The CDR3 protein is CTTGQSSSYNSPLHF. In nucleotides, the CDR3 is TGTACCACCGGACAGTCGAGCTCCTATAATTCACCCCTCCACTTT.

Comments on this clonotype: This sequence may be a read error, since a much larger clone differs from it by one base. This sequence joins TRBV29-1 and TRBJ2-7; D remains ambiguous. CDR1 is SQVTM, CDR2 ANQGSEA, per germline. The CDR3 spans 11 residues. Trimming took off 3 bases at V and 7 bases at J, with 10 bases between the two ends. CDR3 in amino acids: CSVEVYNEQYF. CDR3 coding DNA: TGCAGCGTTGAGGTGTACAATGAGCAGTACTTC.

In its sample, this clonotype was seen once. The gene calls are TRBV12-3 or TRBV12-4 and TRBJ2-7; 11 bases match TRBD2. This CDR3 comprises 15 residues. V lost 3 bases to trimming and J lost 7 bases; unmatched junction nucleotides: 8. CDR3 loop: CASSLTSGTVNEQYF. The DNA for the CDR3 is TGTGCCAGCAGTTTGACTAGCGGGACCGTCAATGAGCAGTACTTC.

CDR3 bases: TGTGCCAGCAGTCCACTAGCGGGAGGGCCCCCAGATACGCAGTATTTT. Translated: CASSPLAGGPPDTQYF. The J gene is TRBJ2-3, the V gene TRBV7-2; 13 nucleotides agree with TRBD2. The V and J ends lost 6 bases and 4 bases, in that order; junction bases with no gene match: 7. The CDR3 loop spans 16 amino acids. Germline lookup yields CDR1 SGHTA and CDR2 FQGNSA.

This clonotype was counted a few times. The chain combines TRBV5-1 with TRBJ2-2; 9 nucleotides agree with TRBD2. The CDR3 is made up of 16 amino acids. Germline assignment: CDR1 SGHRS and CDR2 YFSETQ. Trimming cost V 4 bases and J 2 bases; bases outside gene matches: 6. CDR3 sequence reads: CASSAAGGLNTGELFF. DNA of the CDR3: TGCGCCAGCAGCGCAGCGGGAGGACTCAACACCGGGGAGCTGTTTTTT. Using reference TRBV5-1 and TRBJ2-2 for the parts outside the CDR3, the full variable domain is KAGVTQTPRYLIKTRGQQVTLSCSPISGHRSVSWYQQTPGQGLQFLFEYFSETQRNKGNFPGRFSGRQFSNSRSEMNVSTLELGDSALYLCASSAAGGLNTGELFFGEGSRLTVL.

With respect to this clonotype: Because it lacks the conserved phenylalanine or tryptophan at the end, this CDR3 is likely a read error. The chain carries TRBV10-3 and TRBJ2-3; TRBD2 matches at 8 bases. Germline V gene data show CDR1 as ENHRY and CDR2 as SYGVKD. The length of the CDR3 is 14 residues. Unmatched junction bases numbered 10, after V lost 3 bases and J lost 11 bases. Here the CDR3 DNA reads TGTGCCATCAGTGATAGCGGGACCGTGCACGTGCAGTATGTT. Residues: CAISDSGTVHVQYV.

The genes are TRBV6-6 and TRBJ1-6; D might be TRBD1 (6 bases). Trimming took off 6 bases at V and 7 bases at J, with 13 bases between the two ends. Per the germline V gene, CDR1 is MNHNY and CDR2 is SVGAGI (reference sequence). There are 14 residues in the CDR3. CDR3 nucleotide sequence: TGTGCCAGCAGCGGAACAGGGTCCAATTCACCCCTCCACTTT. Translation gives CASSGTGSNSPLHF.

CDR3 loop: CASSYGGAGANVLTF. The CDR3 DNA reads as TGTGCCAGCAGTTACGGGGGGGCTGGGGCCAACGTCCTGACTTTC. The rearrangement joins TRBV6-2 or TRBV6-3 to TRBJ2-6; 7 bases are shared with TRBD2. The length of the CDR3 is 15 residues. The V and J ends lost 2 bases and 2 bases, in that order; junction bases with no gene match: 0. The germline gives CDR1 MNHEY, CDR2 SVGEGT.

This clonotype showed up just a few times. CDR3 DNA: TGTGCCACCAGTGCGCCAGACTACACAGATACGCAGTATTTT. This encodes CATSAPDYTDTQYF. The chain employs TRBV24-1 and TRBJ2-3; possibly TRBD2 for D (5 bases). Germline-derived CDR1 and CDR2 are KGHDR and SFDVKD. The CDR3 is 14 amino acids. Trimming cost V 5 bases and J 2 bases, with 10 bases left between them.

The gene calls are TRBV5-1 and TRBJ2-4; the match to TRBD2 covers 7 bases. This CDR3 comprises 16 residues. With V trimmed by 2 bases and J by 13 bases, 18 bases remained unmatched. Germline V CDR1 and CDR2: SGHRS, YFSETQ. This CDR3 reads CASSLLGSSGQEPQYF. Here the CDR3 DNA reads TGCGCCAGCAGCTTATTGGGTTCTAGCGGACAAGAGCCCCAGTACTTC.

The chain couples TRBV5-1 to TRBJ2-5; a weak D match, TRBD1 (6 bases). The DNA matches TRBJ2-7 better at its end, which makes the J call doubtful. The germline gives CDR1 SGHRS, CDR2 YFSETQ. CDR3 length: 14 residues. Here the CDR3 reads CASSQYRVINEQYF. The CDR3 DNA sequence: TGCGCCAGCAGCCAATACAGGGTTATTAACGAGCAGTACTTC.

This clonotype was picked up a small number of times. The V call is TRBV29-1, the J call TRBJ1-3; 7 nucleotides line up with TRBD1. The germline gives CDR1 SQVTM, CDR2 ANQGSEA. V was clipped by 2 bases and J by 0 bases; unmatched bases: 4. This CDR3 has 15 residues. In DNA form, the CDR3 reads TGCAGCGTTGAACGTAGACAGGGCTCTGGAAACACCATATATTTT. Its protein is CSVERRQGSGNTIYF.

The chain is built from TRBV7-2 and TRBJ2-7; 8 positions match TRBD1. The trim removed 4 bases at V and 12 bases at J, leaving 11 bases unmatched. The CDR3 is 13 amino acids. Germline loops: CDR1 SGHTA, CDR2 FQGNSA. Here the CDR3 DNA reads TGTGCCAGCAGCTCCCTCCGACAGGGGCGGCGGTACTTC. Its translation is CASSSLRQGRRYF.

This chain uses TRBV9 with TRBJ2-3, with 10 positions matching TRBD2. The CDR3 contains 15 residues. J gave up 2 bases and V 5 bases, and 5 bases lay outside the gene matches. CDR1 SGDLS and CDR2 YYNGEE come from the germline V gene. The CDR3 DNA follows: TGTGCCAGCAGGGGAACTAGCGGGGCCACAGATACGCAGTATTTT. This codes for CASRGTSGATDTQYF.

This clonotype has at least ten counts. The chain carries TRBV29-1 and TRBJ2-5, with D possibly being TRBD1 or TRBD2 (5 bases each). The CDR3 has 14 residues. V gave up 4 bases and J gave up 1 base, with 13 bases separating them. CDR1 SQVTM and CDR2 ANQGSEA come from the germline V gene. The DNA for the CDR3 is TGCAGCGTTGGAGGGGCCGTAGGCCAAGAGACCCAGTACTTC. The encoded protein is CSVGGAVGQETQYF.

This chain connects TRBV28 to TRBJ2-2; TRBD1 matches at 8 bases. Germline V gives CDR1 MDHEN, CDR2 SYDVKM. The trim removed 4 bases at V and 2 bases at J, leaving 9 bases unmatched. The CDR3 is 17 amino acids. This CDR3 is CASSSIRTGRNTGELFF. CDR3 sequence (DNA): TGTGCCAGCAGTTCTATCCGGACAGGGAGAAACACCGGGGAGCTGTTTTTT.

The V gene is TRBV5-1, the J gene TRBJ1-2, with D uncertain. There are 12 residues in the CDR3. The ends were cut back, 4 bases at V and 6 bases at J, with 10 bases in the middle. CDR1 and CDR2 from the germline V gene are SGHRS and YFSETQ. The CDR3 bases are TGCGCCAGCAGCCCCGTTTCTGATGGCTACACCTTC. Its protein product is CASSPVSDGYTF.

V gene TRBV20-1 combines with J gene TRBJ1-2; D is perhaps TRBD1 (5 bases). V lost 3 bases, J lost 2 bases, and 10 bases lay in between. Per the germline V gene, CDR1 is DFQATT and CDR2 is SNEGSKA (reference sequence). The CDR3 extends over 13 amino acids. For the CDR3, the DNA is TGCAGTGCTAGGTTTGCAGGGAACTATGGCTACACCTTC. Translated, it gives CSARFAGNYGYTF.

There are a few counts of this clonotype. The CDR3 sequence is CSARVNSGITNEQYF. CDR3 DNA sequence: TGCAGTGCTAGAGTTAACAGCGGGATAACCAATGAGCAGTACTTC. The chain combines TRBV20-1 with TRBJ2-7; 7 positions agree with TRBD2. There are 15 residues in the CDR3. Germline assignment: CDR1 DFQATT and CDR2 SNEGSKA (reference sequence). V lost 1 base, J lost 7 bases, and 13 bases stayed unmatched.

The chain uses TRBV10-3 and TRBJ1-1; D is perhaps TRBD1 (6 bases). Germline lookup yields CDR1 ENHRY and CDR2 SYGVKD. This CDR3 region has 15 residues. Trimming took off 6 bases at V and 8 bases at J, with 22 bases between the two ends. The DNA of the CDR3 is TGTGCCATCAGGCGGACAGAGGAATGGGGTACCGAAGCTTTCTTT. Its protein is CAIRRTEEWGTEAFF.